The sequence of this T cell receptor beta chain was determined in a study of blood T cell repertoires in COVID-19. Original processing notes: Reference gene primer amplification in the assay estimated nucleated cell counts. Assay: immunoSEQ multiplex PCR; the TCRdb copy retains only in-frame clones and omits some. D and trimming come from the DNA, and the V and J calls and clone size come from that table. The data hold roughly 73,000 clones, with 85% to 90% observed a single time. The CDR3 has 13 amino acids. V was cut by 4 bases and J by 9 bases, with 10 bases left in between. Germline CDR1 is LNHDA and CDR2 is SQIVND (reference sequence).

Sequenced sample: peripheral blood. The origin of this receptor is a man older than 75 with acute or convalescent COVID-19. V usage is TRBV19 and J usage is TRBJ1-6; D may be TRBD1 (6 bases). The chain's CDR3 is CASSNRDGSPLHF. The CDR3 DNA sequence: TGTGCCAGTAGTAACAGGGATGGTTCACCCCTCCACTTT.